The 30 T cell receptor beta chains given below trace back to one sample, sequenced in a study of blood T cell repertoires in COVID-19. TCRdb's copy holds only in-frame clones and misses some; the assay was immunoSEQ multiplex PCR. The data show around 250,000 clones, over 75% seen once. Source material: peripheral blood. These receptors were taken from a human donor in a cohort sampled during active COVID-19.

This chain connects TRBV6-2 or TRBV6-3 to TRBJ2-3; 10 nucleotides line up with TRBD2. This CDR3 has 17 residues. CDR1 is MNHEY, CDR2 SVGEGT, per germline. The trim removed 2 bases at V and 3 bases at J, leaving 8 bases unmatched. The CDR3 region is CASSYPTGGLATDTQYF. Written as DNA, the CDR3 is TGTGCCAGCAGTTACCCCACAGGGGGACTAGCGACAGATACGCAGTATTTT.

The chain has TRBV28 and TRBJ2-2, with TRBD2 identical over 7 bases. Germline lookup yields CDR1 MDHEN and CDR2 SYDVKM. This CDR3 comprises 13 residues. Losses at the gene ends were 3 bases for V and 5 bases for J; bases not matched to a gene: 0. The CDR3 DNA reads as TGTGCCAGCAGTTTGGGGGGGACCGGGGAGCTGTTTTTT. Translation: CASSLGGTGELFF.

This clone has more than one count but fewer than ten. The chain links TRBV6-5 to TRBJ1-5; unclear D gene. The V end lost 8 bases, the J end lost 2 bases, and 13 bases lay between the germline ends. This CDR3 region has 14 residues. Germline V gives CDR1 MNHEY, CDR2 SVGAGI. The DNA of the CDR3 is TGTGCCAGCCAGACTACGCAGGGCAATCAGCCCCAGCATTTT. It is translated as CASQTTQGNQPQHF.

The V gene is TRBV5-1, the J gene TRBJ1-1, with 10 bases that match TRBD1. Germline CDR1 is SGHRS and CDR2 is YFSETQ. V shed 4 bases and J 0 bases; nucleotides not matched to a gene: 0. CDR3 size: 14 residues. The CDR3 DNA reads as TGCGCCAGCAGCGGACAGGGGGTGAACACTGAAGCTTTCTTT. Translating gives CASSGQGVNTEAFF.

The chain recombines TRBV7-2 with TRBJ2-7; D is possibly TRBD1 (6 bases). CDR3 length: 14 residues. V lost 4 bases, J lost 1 base, and 11 bases lay in between. CDR1 is SGHTA, CDR2 FQGNSA, per germline. CDR3 DNA sequence: TGTGCCAGCAGCTCCAACAGGGCGTCCTACGAGCAGTACTTC. It is translated as CASSSNRASYEQYF.

The chain joins TRBV28 to TRBJ1-6; 7 bases are a match to TRBD1. The J segment lost 2 bases and the V segment lost 7 bases, leaving 17 bases of the junction unmatched. The CDR3 contains 19 residues. From germline, CDR1 is MDHEN and CDR2 SYDVKM. CDR3 nucleotides: TGTGCCAGCATTTCGCGGGTCCAGGGGGGAAGGGCCTATAATTCACCCCTCCACTTT. Encoded protein: CASISRVQGGRAYNSPLHF.

The rearrangement uses TRBV7-5 and TRBJ2-1; the D call of TRBD2 is as the table states it, not checked on the DNA. TRBV7-5 has pseudogene status. The CDR3 runs 19 residues. The CDR3 DNA reads TGTGCCAGAAGCCCGACAGCCGGGATCACAGCGGGCCCCTACAATGAGCAGTTCTTC. The encoded protein is CARSPTAGITAGPYNEQFF.

V usage is TRBV28 and J usage is TRBJ1-3, with D perhaps TRBD1 (5 bases). V was cut by 8 bases and J by 0 bases, with 14 bases left in between. The germline V gene has CDR1 MDHEN and CDR2 SYDVKM. This CDR3 comprises 15 residues. CDR3 protein: CASSPAGFSGNTIYF. The CDR3 nucleotides read TGTGCCAGCTCTCCAGCAGGGTTCTCTGGAAACACCATATATTTT.

The table lists this clone with a few counts. The chain recombines TRBV5-5 with TRBJ2-5, with D tentatively TRBD2 (6 bases). V was pared by 3 bases and J by 5 bases, with 23 bases between. From germline, CDR1 is SGHKS and CDR2 YYEKEE (reference sequence). The CDR3 has 17 residues. The CDR3 DNA follows: TGTGCCAGCAGCTCGTACTCGCAAGAAGGACGGGGGGAGACCCAGTACTTC. It encodes CASSSYSQEGRGETQYF.

The J gene is TRBJ1-2, the V gene TRBV19; 10 nucleotides agree with TRBD1. The CDR3 runs 12 residues. V lost 7 bases to trimming and J lost 8 bases; unmatched junction nucleotides: 4. The germline V gene has CDR1 LNHDA and CDR2 SQIVND (reference sequence). CDR3 protein: CASTRTGGGYTF. CDR3 nucleotides: TGTGCCAGTACCCGGACAGGGGGGGGCTACACCTTC.

The rearrangement links TRBV19 to TRBJ2-7, with 7 bases identical to TRBD1. J lost 1 base, V lost 6 bases, and 9 bases had no gene match. Germline V lookup: CDR1 LNHDA, CDR2 SQIVND (reference sequence). CDR3 size: 15 residues. The CDR3 sequence: CASRLRQGPSYEQYF. The CDR3 DNA sequence: TGTGCCAGTAGACTACGACAGGGCCCATCCTACGAGCAGTACTTC.

The CDR3 DNA follows: TGTGCCAGCAGCTTGGCTAGCGGAACACAAGAGACCCAGTACTTC. It specifies CASSLASGTQETQYF. The V and J genes are TRBV5-5 and TRBJ2-5; TRBD2 aligns across 7 bases. This CDR3 comprises 15 residues. CDR1 and CDR2 from the germline V gene are SGHKS and YYEKEE (reference sequence). Unmatched junction bases numbered 4, after V lost 0 bases and J lost 2 bases.

The chain links TRBV5-8 to TRBJ2-1, with 11 bases fitting TRBD2. CDR3 length equals 15 residues. Germline values: CDR1 SGHTS, CDR2 YDEGEE. The junction had 5 bases not matched to a gene; V was cut back by 2 bases and J by 7 bases. CDR3 sequence: CASSFTSGRRNEQFF. The CDR3 DNA reads TGTGCCAGCAGCTTCACTAGCGGGAGACGAAATGAGCAGTTCTTC.

The chain is built from TRBV2 and TRBJ2-3; 13 bases match TRBD2. J was trimmed by 0 bases and V by 10 bases; bases with no gene match: 13. CDR1 is SNHLY, CDR2 FYNNEI, per germline. CDR3 length: 18 residues. The CDR3 coding sequence is TGTGCCACCACCCCACTTACGACTAGCGGGGGGAGCACAGATACGCAGTATTTT. Translation: CATTPLTTSGGSTDTQYF.

The V call is TRBV7-6, the J call TRBJ1-6; D is possibly TRBD1 (5 bases). This CDR3 has 14 residues. Trimming pared 1 base from V and 10 bases from J, leaving 11 bases between. Per the germline V gene, CDR1 is SGHVS and CDR2 is FNYEAQ. The CDR3 nucleotides read TGTGCCAGCAGCTTAGATAGGGGCTGGTCACCCCTCCACTTT. Its protein is CASSLDRGWSPLHF.

The chain uses TRBV28 and TRBJ1-1; D might be TRBD1 (5 bases). Per the germline V gene, CDR1 is MDHEN and CDR2 is SYDVKM. This CDR3 contains 13 residues. V lost 2 bases and J 5 bases, leaving 9 bases between the germline ends. The DNA for the CDR3 is TGTGCCAGCAGTTTAGCAGGGTATACTGAAGCTTTCTTT. It encodes CASSLAGYTEAFF.

The chain links TRBV9 to TRBJ2-5; TRBD2 agrees at 10 bases. V shed 4 bases and J 7 bases; nucleotides not matched to a gene: 10. CDR1 SGDLS and CDR2 YYNGEE come from the germline V gene. There are 15 residues in the CDR3. CDR3 sequence reads: CASSSLAGPVGTQYF. CDR3 in DNA: TGTGCCAGCAGCTCACTAGCGGGACCCGTGGGGACCCAGTACTTC.

The chain uses TRBV6-4 and TRBJ1-2; D unclear. Germline V CDR1 and CDR2: MRHNA, SNTAGT. The length of the CDR3 is 11 residues. Trimming left V 2 bases short and J 8 bases short, with 6 bases between. CDR3 nucleotides: TGTGCCAGCAGTGACGGGAGAGGCTACACCTTC. It codes for CASSDGRGYTF.

The chain carries TRBV7-2 and TRBJ1-2, with D uncertain. The germline V gene encodes CDR1 SGHTA and CDR2 FQGNSA. The CDR3 is 13 residues long. The V end lost 5 bases, the J end lost 8 bases, and 15 bases lay between the germline ends. Here the CDR3 DNA reads TGTGCCAGCAGCCAGTCACCCAGGTTCGGCTACACCTTC. This sequence encodes CASSQSPRFGYTF.

V usage is TRBV25-1 and J usage is TRBJ2-1; 10 bases match TRBD1. Looked up from germline, CDR1 is MGHDK and CDR2 is SYGVNS. This CDR3 has 16 residues. The ends lost 4 bases at V and 8 bases at J; junction bases unmatched: 11. The CDR3 is CASSGVLGTGDHEQFF. The CDR3 DNA sequence: TGTGCCAGCAGTGGAGTCCTCGGGACAGGGGACCATGAGCAGTTCTTC.

This clone was recorded only once. The rearrangement joins TRBV11-2 to TRBJ2-7; 7 nucleotides line up with TRBD2. Per germline, CDR1 SGHAT and CDR2 FQNNGV. This CDR3 is 13 amino acids long. The V segment lost 4 bases and the J segment 3 bases; nucleotides outside the gene matches: 3. CDR3 residues: CASSYPGGYEQYF. The CDR3 nucleotides read TGTGCCAGCAGCTACCCGGGGGGCTACGAGCAGTACTTC.

CDR3 amino acids: CASSLVLASGEQFF. CDR3 in DNA: TGTGCCAGCAGCTTAGTCCTAGCATCGGGTGAGCAGTTCTTC. This chain joins TRBV7-2 and TRBJ2-1; weak D call: TRBD2 (5 bases). V was shortened by 1 base and J by 9 bases, with 13 bases between the two germline ends. The CDR3 loop spans 14 amino acids. The germline gives CDR1 SGHTA, CDR2 FQGNSA.

V usage is TRBV5-1 and J usage is TRBJ2-3, with 11 bases that match TRBD2. CDR1 and CDR2 from the germline V gene are SGHRS and YFSETQ. J lost 2 bases, V lost 1 base, and 15 bases had no gene match. The CDR3 totals 20 residues. DNA of the CDR3: TGCGCCAGCAGCTTGAACAGACTAGCGGGGTCCTTTACTGTCACAGATACGCAGTATTTT. Its protein product is CASSLNRLAGSFTVTDTQYF.

The rearrangement joins TRBV5-4 to TRBJ1-2, with 7 bases that match TRBD1. CDR1 and CDR2 from the germline V gene are SGHNT and YYREEE (reference sequence). Trimming cost V 4 bases and J 4 bases; bases outside gene matches: 4. The CDR3 is made up of 13 amino acids. In DNA, the CDR3 is TGTGCCAGCAGCCTGGACAGGATCTATGGCTACACCTTC. Its translation is CASSLDRIYGYTF.

V is TRBV2 and J is TRBJ1-3; 11 bases map to TRBD1. The CDR3 totals 14 residues. Looked up from germline, CDR1 is SNHLY and CDR2 is FYNNEI. The V and J ends lost 7 bases and 4 bases, in that order; junction bases with no gene match: 3. In DNA form, the CDR3 reads TGTGCCAGCAACGGACAGGGGGCAGGAAACACCATATATTTT. Its translation: CASNGQGAGNTIYF. Full variable domain (outside the CDR3, taken from reference TRBV2 and TRBJ1-3): EPEVTQTPSHQVTQMGQEVILRCVPISNHLYFYWYRQILGQKVEFLVSFYNNEISEKSEIFDDQFSVERPDGSNFTLKIRSTKLEDSAMYFCASNGQGAGNTIYFGEGSWLTVV.

The chain's CDR3 is CASSPKSSYGYTF. In DNA form, the CDR3 reads TGTGCCAGCAGTCCCAAGAGCTCCTATGGCTACACCTTC. The rearrangement links TRBV27 to TRBJ1-2, with D unclear. V was shortened by 5 bases and J by 4 bases, with 11 bases between the two germline ends. The germline gives CDR1 MNHEY, CDR2 SMNVEV (reference sequence). The CDR3 covers 13 residues.

The chain couples TRBV11-1 to TRBJ2-3; D gene uncertain. V was clipped by 5 bases and J by 4 bases, with 10 bases between them. Germline CDR1 is SGHAT and CDR2 is FQDESV (reference sequence). The CDR3 sequence is 13 residues long. The CDR3 here is CASSHPGADTQYF. CDR3 DNA sequence: TGTGCCAGCAGCCACCCAGGCGCAGATACGCAGTATTTT.

This clone appeared a single time. V and J are TRBV6-5 and TRBJ1-2; 12 nucleotides line up with TRBD1. V dropped 6 bases and J dropped 4; count of bases not matched to a gene: 6. Germline CDR1 and CDR2: MNHEY and SVGAGI. The CDR3 runs to 15 residues. CDR3 coding DNA: TGTGCCAGCAGGTTGGGACAGGGGGCTCGCTATGGCTACACCTTC. Translating gives CASRLGQGARYGYTF.

The chain links TRBV28 to TRBJ2-5; D is undetermined. The CDR3 spans 14 residues. In germline, CDR1 is MDHEN, CDR2 SYDVKM. V was clipped by 7 bases and J by 4 bases, with 16 bases between them. CDR3 in amino acids: CASTPWAALETQYF. DNA of the CDR3: TGTGCCAGCACTCCTTGGGCCGCCTTAGAGACCCAGTACTTC.

The CDR3 region has the DNA TGTGCCACCAGCAGAGAGGGCGCAGGGGCGTCTCAGCCCCAGCATTTT. Translated: CATSREGAGASQPQHF. This chain uses TRBV15 with TRBJ1-5, with a weak D call TRBD1 (6 bases). This CDR3 contains 16 residues. CDR1 is LNHNV, CDR2 YYDKDF, per germline (reference sequence). V was shortened by 0 bases and J by 6 bases, with 15 bases between the two germline ends.